Listed below are T cell receptor beta chains from one sample, sequenced in a study of blood T cell repertoires in COVID-19. Measured with immunoSEQ multiplex PCR; TCRdb has only the in-frame clones, and not every one. The data contain roughly 21,000 clones, 65% to 90% of them singletons. Specimen: peripheral blood. These TCRs come from a human donor with acute or convalescent COVID-19. The donor label of this sample is uncertain. The CDR3 runs from the conserved cysteine through the conserved F or W. Fields, in order: D gene, clone size, V gene, J gene, CDR3 DNA, CDR3 protein. D genes are given only for firm matches. A clone size is listed for some rows: how often the clone was seen (once, few, many), or a class if it is expanded.

d_gene: TRBD1
abundance: -
v_gene: TRBV19
j_gene: TRBJ1-2
CDR3nt: TGTGCCAGTAGTATGGGCCCAAGACAGGGCGGCTACACCTTC
CDR3aa: CASSMGPRQGGYTF

d_gene: -
abundance: -
v_gene: TRBV11-2
j_gene: TRBJ2-3
CDR3nt: TGTGCCAGCAGCTTCGCGAGCACAGATACGCAGTATTTT
CDR3aa: CASSFASTDTQYF

d_gene: -
abundance: -
v_gene: TRBV9
j_gene: TRBJ1-6
CDR3nt: TGTGCCAGCAGCGGCTCACTCAGGGGCACACCCCTCCACTTT
CDR3aa: CASSGSLRGTPLHF

d_gene: -
abundance: -
v_gene: TRBV11-2
j_gene: TRBJ2-7
CDR3nt: TGTGCCAGCAGCCCCTCGGCACAGGCCTCCTACGAGCAGTACTTC
CDR3aa: CASSPSAQASYEQYF

d_gene: -
abundance: -
v_gene: TRBV19
j_gene: TRBJ2-5
CDR3nt: TGTGCCAGTAGTGGAGGGACAGAGACCCAGTACTTC
CDR3aa: CASSGGTETQYF

d_gene: TRBD2
abundance: -
v_gene: TRBV6-4
j_gene: TRBJ2-1
CDR3nt: TGTGCCAGCAGTCCAGGACTAGCGGGGGGGCTCAATGAGCAGTTCTTC
CDR3aa: CASSPGLAGGLNEQFF

d_gene: -
abundance: -
v_gene: TRBV27
j_gene: TRBJ2-7
CDR3nt: TGTGCCAGCAGTCTAGCAGGTTTTTCCTACGAGCAGTACTTC
CDR3aa: CASSLAGFSYEQYF

d_gene: TRBD2
abundance: once
v_gene: TRBV7-2
j_gene: TRBJ2-6
CDR3nt: TGTGCCAGCAGAAGGACTAGCGGGAGTTTATCGGGGGCCAACGTCCTGACTTTC
CDR3aa: CASRRTSGSLSGANVLTF

d_gene: -
abundance: -
v_gene: TRBV11-2
j_gene: TRBJ2-7
CDR3nt: TGTGCCAGCAGCTTACCTCTAGACCCCAGGGCGGCCTACGAGCAGTACTTC
CDR3aa: CASSLPLDPRAAYEQYF

d_gene: TRBD2
abundance: few
v_gene: TRBV6-5
j_gene: TRBJ2-7
CDR3nt: TGTGCCAGCAAACGCCTAGCGGGAGATCGCTACGAGCAGTACTTC
CDR3aa: CASKRLAGDRYEQYF

d_gene: TRBD1
abundance: -
v_gene: TRBV2
j_gene: TRBJ1-2
CDR3nt: TGTGCCAGCAGGCCGGGACAGGGGACTCCGGGCTACACCTTC
CDR3aa: CASRPGQGTPGYTF

d_gene: -
abundance: -
v_gene: TRBV12-3/TRBV12-4
j_gene: TRBJ1-5
CDR3nt: TGTGCCAGCAGTCTCAGGGGCAATCAGCCCCAGCATTTT
CDR3aa: CASSLRGNQPQHF

d_gene: -
abundance: -
v_gene: TRBV19
j_gene: TRBJ1-5
CDR3nt: TGTGCCAGTAGTATAGGAAGACGGACTAATCAGCCCCAGCATTTT
CDR3aa: CASSIGRRTNQPQHF

d_gene: -
abundance: -
v_gene: TRBV4-1
j_gene: TRBJ1-5
CDR3nt: TGCGCCAGCAGCCAAGATGGGGGGGGGCGGAGGGATCAGCCCCAGCATTTT
CDR3aa: CASSQDGGGRRDQPQHF

d_gene: TRBD2
abundance: -
v_gene: TRBV5-4
j_gene: TRBJ2-3
CDR3nt: TGTGCCAGCAGCTCTCGGACTAGCGGGGGGCCTGATACGCAGTATTTT
CDR3aa: CASSSRTSGGPDTQYF

d_gene: TRBD2
abundance: -
v_gene: TRBV7-3
j_gene: TRBJ2-1
CDR3nt: TGTGCCAGCGGAGCCGGGACTACCTCCTACAATGAGCAGTTCTTC
CDR3aa: CASGAGTTSYNEQFF

d_gene: -
abundance: -
v_gene: TRBV29-1
j_gene: TRBJ1-1
CDR3nt: TGCAGCGTTGCTACAGGGAGGGGCACTGAAGCTTTCTTT
CDR3aa: CSVATGRGTEAFF

d_gene: TRBD1
abundance: once
v_gene: TRBV29-1
j_gene: TRBJ2-3
CDR3nt: TGCAGCGCCAGAGACAGGGGAGATACGCAGTATTTT
CDR3aa: CSARDRGDTQYF

d_gene: TRBD1
abundance: -
v_gene: TRBV6-5
j_gene: TRBJ1-2
CDR3nt: TGTGCCAGCAGTTCCTTGGGGGACAGGCACGGCTACACCTTC
CDR3aa: CASSSLGDRHGYTF

d_gene: TRBD1
abundance: once
v_gene: TRBV6-6
j_gene: TRBJ2-2
CDR3nt: TGTGCCAGCAGTCTACTGACAGGGGTCGAGATTGGCACCGGGGAGCTGTTTTTT
CDR3aa: CASSLLTGVEIGTGELFF

d_gene: TRBD1
abundance: -
v_gene: TRBV10-3
j_gene: TRBJ2-7
CDR3nt: TGTGCCATCAACACATCGCCGGGACAGGGAGCCTACGAGCAGTACTTC
CDR3aa: CAINTSPGQGAYEQYF

d_gene: -
abundance: -
v_gene: TRBV25-1
j_gene: TRBJ1-2
CDR3nt: TGTGCCAGCAGTGTGTCAGGACAAGGCTACACCTTC
CDR3aa: CASSVSGQGYTF

d_gene: -
abundance: -
v_gene: TRBV5-1
j_gene: TRBJ1-6
CDR3nt: TGCGCCAGCAGCTTAGACAGGAGACTCAATTCACCCCTCCACTTT
CDR3aa: CASSLDRRLNSPLHF

d_gene: TRBD2
abundance: -
v_gene: TRBV9
j_gene: TRBJ2-3
CDR3nt: TGTGCCAGCAGCGCGGGACTAGCGCCAGATACGCAGTATTTT
CDR3aa: CASSAGLAPDTQYF

d_gene: TRBD2
abundance: -
v_gene: TRBV14
j_gene: TRBJ2-7
CDR3nt: TGTGCCAGCAGCCAAGATTGGCCTAGCGGAGAGAACGAGCAGTACTTC
CDR3aa: CASSQDWPSGENEQYF

d_gene: TRBD2
abundance: few
v_gene: TRBV9
j_gene: TRBJ2-7
CDR3nt: TGTGCCAGCAGCGTAGGCGCTAGCGGGACCGTCTACGAGCAGTACTTC
CDR3aa: CASSVGASGTVYEQYF

d_gene: -
abundance: -
v_gene: TRBV13
j_gene: TRBJ2-7
CDR3nt: TGTGCCAGCAGCCCAGGGACATTCTCCTACGAGCAGTACTTC
CDR3aa: CASSPGTFSYEQYF

d_gene: TRBD2
abundance: -
v_gene: TRBV4-3
j_gene: TRBJ2-3
CDR3nt: TGCGCCAGCAGCCTCCAGAGCGGGGTCGGCACAGATACGCAGTATTTT
CDR3aa: CASSLQSGVGTDTQYF

d_gene: -
abundance: -
v_gene: TRBV5-1
j_gene: TRBJ2-3
CDR3nt: TGCGCCAGCAGCTTTGGGGCGCAAGATACGCAGTATTTT
CDR3aa: CASSFGAQDTQYF

d_gene: TRBD1
abundance: -
v_gene: TRBV27
j_gene: TRBJ1-2
CDR3nt: TGTGCCACTTCACCTGGGGGACAGAGTTATGGCTACACCTTC
CDR3aa: CATSPGGQSYGYTF

d_gene: TRBD2
abundance: few
v_gene: TRBV5-1
j_gene: TRBJ2-1
CDR3nt: TGCGCCAGCAGCCCATTAGCGGGAGGCTACAATGAGCAGTTCTTC
CDR3aa: CASSPLAGGYNEQFF

d_gene: TRBD1
abundance: -
v_gene: TRBV2
j_gene: TRBJ2-5
CDR3nt: TGTGCCAGCAGCCTTGGACAGGGGGCATTTGGGGAGACCCAGTACTTC
CDR3aa: CASSLGQGAFGETQYF

d_gene: -
abundance: -
v_gene: TRBV7-9
j_gene: TRBJ2-2
CDR3nt: TGTGCCAGCAGCTGGTTGGAATACGGAGGACCCGGGGAGCTGTTTTTT
CDR3aa: CASSWLEYGGPGELFF

d_gene: TRBD2
abundance: -
v_gene: TRBV2
j_gene: TRBJ2-3
CDR3nt: TGTGCCAGCAGTGAATCCCCAGCGGGAACAGATACGCAGTATTTT
CDR3aa: CASSESPAGTDTQYF

d_gene: TRBD2
abundance: few
v_gene: TRBV10-2
j_gene: TRBJ2-2
CDR3nt: TGCGCCAGCAGTGAGGACCCTAGCGGGAGAGGCACCGGGGAGCTGTTTTTT
CDR3aa: CASSEDPSGRGTGELFF

d_gene: TRBD1
abundance: -
v_gene: TRBV14
j_gene: TRBJ2-2
CDR3nt: TGTGCCAGCAGCCTAGGACAGGTCTCCGGGGAGCTGTTTTTT
CDR3aa: CASSLGQVSGELFF

d_gene: TRBD1
abundance: -
v_gene: TRBV27
j_gene: TRBJ1-6
CDR3nt: TGTGCCAGCAGGTGGACAGGGCTGGATAATTCACCCCTCCACTTT
CDR3aa: CASRWTGLDNSPLHF

d_gene: -
abundance: -
v_gene: TRBV18
j_gene: TRBJ1-5
CDR3nt: TGTGCCAGCTCACCAGAGGCCTACAATCAGCCCCAGCATTTT
CDR3aa: CASSPEAYNQPQHF

d_gene: -
abundance: few
v_gene: TRBV19
j_gene: TRBJ1-4
CDR3nt: TGTGCCAGTAGTTCAGGGGATGGGGATGAAAAACTGTTTTTT
CDR3aa: CASSSGDGDEKLFF

d_gene: TRBD2
abundance: -
v_gene: TRBV3-1/TRBV3-2
j_gene: TRBJ2-1
CDR3nt: TGTGCCAGCAGCCAAGGCCCCTTACGGACTAGCGGGGGGCCCTACAATGAGCAGTTCTTC
CDR3aa: CASSQGPLRTSGGPYNEQFF

d_gene: TRBD2
abundance: -
v_gene: TRBV29-1
j_gene: TRBJ2-5
CDR3nt: TGCAGCGTTGCGGGACTAGCGGACCAAGAGACCCAGTACTTC
CDR3aa: CSVAGLADQETQYF

d_gene: TRBD1
abundance: few
v_gene: TRBV6-2/TRBV6-3
j_gene: TRBJ1-2
CDR3nt: TGTGCCAGCAGCCTGGACAGGGAACCCGGCTACACCTTC
CDR3aa: CASSLDREPGYTF

d_gene: TRBD1
abundance: once
v_gene: TRBV4-2
j_gene: TRBJ1-6
CDR3nt: TGTGCCAGCAGCCAAGGTGGGCCAGGGGGCGAGACCTATAATTCACCCCTCCACTTT
CDR3aa: CASSQGGPGGETYNSPLHF

d_gene: -
abundance: once
v_gene: TRBV11-1
j_gene: TRBJ2-2
CDR3nt: TGTGCCAGCAGCTTAGACAGGGACACCGGGGAGCTGTTTTTT
CDR3aa: CASSLDRDTGELFF

d_gene: -
abundance: -
v_gene: TRBV6-5
j_gene: TRBJ2-7
CDR3nt: TGTGCCAGCAGTCCCCGTTTCCAGGGTACCAACGAGCAGTACTTC
CDR3aa: CASSPRFQGTNEQYF

d_gene: TRBD1
abundance: once
v_gene: TRBV6-1
j_gene: TRBJ1-6
CDR3nt: TGTGCCAGCAGTGCGGAACAGGGGAAGCTCTCCTATAATTCACCCCTCCACTTT
CDR3aa: CASSAEQGKLSYNSPLHF

d_gene: -
abundance: -
v_gene: TRBV4-3
j_gene: TRBJ1-2
CDR3nt: TGCGCCAGCAGCCAAGATATACGCGATGGCTACACCTTC
CDR3aa: CASSQDIRDGYTF

d_gene: TRBD1
abundance: -
v_gene: TRBV11-1
j_gene: TRBJ2-7
CDR3nt: TGTGCCAGCAGCTTACCCGGACAGGGGTTGTACGAGCAGTACTTC
CDR3aa: CASSLPGQGLYEQYF